These T cell receptor beta chains were read from a single sample in a study of blood T cells in healthy people across ages. One entry per CDR3 protein, called by TCRdb with MiXCR from the 5' RACE reads. The table records about 1.8 million distinct CDR3 sequences, around half of them present only once. Sequencing used blood. The receptors were sampled from a woman between 40 and 50 years old in good health. Both conserved end residues are part of each CDR3. A D gene is named only where the DNA matches it firmly. Not all rows give a size; the values are once, few, many and, for expanded clones, a class.

CDR3 DNA | CDR3 protein | J gene | V gene | D gene | clone size
TGTGCCAGCAGCTTTAACGGGCTTACAAGGGAGACCCAGTACTTC | CASSFNGLTRETQYF | TRBJ2-5 | TRBV7-2 | NA | few
TGCGCCAGCAGCTGGGACGCTACTAACTATGGCTACACCTTC | CASSWDATNYGYTF | TRBJ1-2 | TRBV5-1 | NA | NA
TGTGCCAGCAGTTACTCGGTGGAGGGACAGGGGATTGTCGATGAGCAGTTCTTC | CASSYSVEGQGIVDEQFF | TRBJ2-1 | TRBV6-2/TRBV6-3 | TRBD1 | few
TGTGCCAGCAGTGACCAAGGGGGGATGAATTCACCCCTCCACTTT | CASSDQGGMNSPLHF | TRBJ1-6 | TRBV6-1 | NA | NA
TGCGCCAGCAGCCAAGATCAACTAGCGGAGACCCAGTACTTC | CASSQDQLAETQYF | TRBJ2-5 | TRBV4-1 | TRBD2 | NA
TGCGCCAGCAGTGGACTGTCGACTGGGGCCAACGTCCTGACTTTC | CASSGLSTGANVLTF | TRBJ2-6 | TRBV10-2 | NA | NA
TGTGCCAGCAGCCCCGGGTTCTGGGGCCCCTACAATGAGCAGTTCTTC | CASSPGFWGPYNEQFF | TRBJ2-1 | TRBV7-2 | NA | few
TGCGCCAGCAGCCGGAGCGGCAGGGCCAATGAGCAGTTCTTC | CASSRSGRANEQFF | TRBJ2-1 | TRBV5-1 | NA | NA
TGTGCCAGCAGTCCACGCCTGGGGGTAGTGGATGAGCAGTTCTTC | CASSPRLGVVDEQFF | TRBJ2-1 | TRBV12-3/TRBV12-4 | NA | NA
TGTGCCAGCAGAGACTCTTTGGAGAGGGGGGGGCGCACAGATACGCAGTATTTT | CASRDSLERGGRTDTQYF | TRBJ2-3 | TRBV12-3/TRBV12-4 | NA | once
TGTGCCAGCACCCCGGGAGGCGGGGGCAAAAACATTCAGTACTTC | CASTPGGGGKNIQYF | TRBJ2-4 | TRBV7-3 | TRBD2 | few